Detailed here is one TCR beta chain. This record belongs to a study of Ad26.COV2.S vaccination and SARS-CoV-2 variants. From germline, CDR1 is SGHNT and CDR2 YYREEE (reference sequence). Trimming shortened V by 4 bases and J by 5 bases, and 15 bases separated the two germline ends. This CDR3 has 14 residues. Some clones are missing from TCRdb's copy, which holds only in-frame ones; the method was immunoSEQ multiplex PCR. The sample includes approximately 97,000 clones, around 81% of them seen just once. The sample was peripheral blood, taken after recovery from COVID-19. This TCR was recovered from a human donor who had recovered from COVID-19. The V gene is TRBV5-4, the J gene TRBJ1-1; D possibly corresponds to TRBD1 (5 bases). CDR3 DNA: TGTGCCAGCAGCCAAGACCAGGGTGTGACTGAAGCTTTCTTT. Its translation is CASSQDQGVTEAFF.